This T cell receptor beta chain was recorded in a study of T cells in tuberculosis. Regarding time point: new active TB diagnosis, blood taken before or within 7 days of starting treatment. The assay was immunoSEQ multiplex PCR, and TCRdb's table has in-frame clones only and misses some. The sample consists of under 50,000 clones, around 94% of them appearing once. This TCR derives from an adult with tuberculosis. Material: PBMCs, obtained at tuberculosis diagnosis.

The CDR3 DNA is TGTGCCAGCAGCCAAGATCTATACGGGGGGGTTGATGAGCAGTTCTTC. As protein: CASSQDLYGGVDEQFF. The chain recombines TRBV14 with TRBJ2-1; 8 bases are shared with TRBD2. Germline V gene lookup returns CDR1 SGHDN and CDR2 FVKESK. The CDR3 totals 16 residues. The V gene end was trimmed by 0 bases and the J gene end by 8 bases; junction bases not matched to a gene: 9.